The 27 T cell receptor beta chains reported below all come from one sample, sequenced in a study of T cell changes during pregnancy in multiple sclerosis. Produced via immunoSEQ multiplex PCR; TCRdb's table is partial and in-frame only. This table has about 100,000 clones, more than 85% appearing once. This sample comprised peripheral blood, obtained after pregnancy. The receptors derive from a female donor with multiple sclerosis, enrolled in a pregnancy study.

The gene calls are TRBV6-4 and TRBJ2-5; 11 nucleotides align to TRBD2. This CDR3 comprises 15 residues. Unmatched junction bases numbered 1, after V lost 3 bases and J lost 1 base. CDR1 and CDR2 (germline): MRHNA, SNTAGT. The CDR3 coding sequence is TGTGCCAGCAGTGAGCTAGCGGGGGGCCAAGAGACCCAGTACTTC. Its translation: CASSELAGGQETQYF.

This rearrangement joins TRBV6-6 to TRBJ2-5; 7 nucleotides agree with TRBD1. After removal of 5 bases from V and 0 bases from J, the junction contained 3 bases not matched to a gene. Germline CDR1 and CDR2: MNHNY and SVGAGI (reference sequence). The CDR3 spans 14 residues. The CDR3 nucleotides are TGTGCCAGCAGTAGCAGGGGGTACCAAGAGACCCAGTACTTC. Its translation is CASSSRGYQETQYF.

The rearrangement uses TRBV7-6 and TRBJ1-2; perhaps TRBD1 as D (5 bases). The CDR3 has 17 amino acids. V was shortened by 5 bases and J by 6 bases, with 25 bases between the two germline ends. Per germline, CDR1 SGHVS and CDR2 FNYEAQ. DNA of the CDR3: TGTGCCAGCAGCCATCAATTGGCACAGGCGAATCCCCATGGCTACACCTTC. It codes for CASSHQLAQANPHGYTF.

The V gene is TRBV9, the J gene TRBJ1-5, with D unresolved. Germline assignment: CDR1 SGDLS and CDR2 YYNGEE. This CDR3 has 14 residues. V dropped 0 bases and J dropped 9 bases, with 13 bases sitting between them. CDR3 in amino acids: CASSVGVSSGPQHF. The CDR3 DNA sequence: TGTGCCAGCAGCGTAGGGGTTTCTTCGGGGCCCCAGCATTTT.

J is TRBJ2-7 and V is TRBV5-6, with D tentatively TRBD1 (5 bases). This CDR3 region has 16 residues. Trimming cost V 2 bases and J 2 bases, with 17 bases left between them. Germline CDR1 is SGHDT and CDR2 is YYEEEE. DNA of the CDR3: TGTGCCAGCAGCTTTGTTAGGGGTACAGGAACCTACGAGCAGTACTTC. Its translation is CASSFVRGTGTYEQYF.

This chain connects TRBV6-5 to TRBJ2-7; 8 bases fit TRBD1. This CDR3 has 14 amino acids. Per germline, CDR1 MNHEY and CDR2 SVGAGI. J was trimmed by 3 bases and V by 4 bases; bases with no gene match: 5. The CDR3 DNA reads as TGTGCCAGCAGTTCCCCCGGGACAGGCTACGAGCAGTACTTC. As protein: CASSSPGTGYEQYF.

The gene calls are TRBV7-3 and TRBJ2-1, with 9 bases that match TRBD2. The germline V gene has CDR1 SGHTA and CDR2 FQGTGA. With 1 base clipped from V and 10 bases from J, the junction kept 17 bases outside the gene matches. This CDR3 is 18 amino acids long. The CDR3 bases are TGTGCCAGCAGCTTAATGTACTCGGGCGGGGGGGAGACATGGGAGCAGTTCTTC. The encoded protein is CASSLMYSGGGETWEQFF.

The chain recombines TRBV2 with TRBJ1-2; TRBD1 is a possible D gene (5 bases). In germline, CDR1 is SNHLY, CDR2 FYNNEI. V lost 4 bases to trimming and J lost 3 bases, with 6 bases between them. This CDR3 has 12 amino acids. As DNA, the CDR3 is TGTGCCAGCAGTGGGGGCGACTATGGCTACACCTTC. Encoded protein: CASSGGDYGYTF. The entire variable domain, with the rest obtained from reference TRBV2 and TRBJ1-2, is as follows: EPEVTQTPSHQVTQMGQEVILRCVPISNHLYFYWYRQILGQKVEFLVSFYNNEISEKSEIFDDQFSVERPDGSNFTLKIRSTKLEDSAMYFCASSGGDYGYTFGSGTRLTVV.

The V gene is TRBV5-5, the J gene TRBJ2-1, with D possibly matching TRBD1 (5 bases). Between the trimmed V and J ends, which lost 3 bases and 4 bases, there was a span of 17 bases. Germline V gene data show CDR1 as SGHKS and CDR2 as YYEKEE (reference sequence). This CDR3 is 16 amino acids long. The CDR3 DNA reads TGTGCCAGCAGCTGGCGACAGCTACACCAGTACAATGAGCAGTTCTTC. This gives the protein CASSWRQLHQYNEQFF.

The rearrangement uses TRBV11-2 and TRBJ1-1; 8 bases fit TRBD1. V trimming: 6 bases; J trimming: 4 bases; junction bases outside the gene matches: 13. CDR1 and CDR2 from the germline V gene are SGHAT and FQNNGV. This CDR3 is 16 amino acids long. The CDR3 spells CASRTWGRGLGTEAFF. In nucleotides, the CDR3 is TGTGCCAGCAGAACCTGGGGCAGGGGGCTGGGCACTGAAGCTTTCTTT.

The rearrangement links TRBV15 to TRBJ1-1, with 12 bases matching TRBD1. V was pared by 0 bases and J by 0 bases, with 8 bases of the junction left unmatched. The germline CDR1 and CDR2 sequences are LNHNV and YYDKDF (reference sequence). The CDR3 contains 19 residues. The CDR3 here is CATSRDRGQGAKLNTEAFF. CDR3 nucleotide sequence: TGTGCCACCAGCAGAGATCGGGGACAGGGGGCCAAATTGAACACTGAAGCTTTCTTT. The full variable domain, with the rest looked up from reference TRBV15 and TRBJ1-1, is DAMVIQNPRYQVTQFGKPVTLSCSQTLNHNVMYWYQQKSSQAPKLLFHYYDKDFNNEADTPDNFQSRRPNTSFCFLDIRSPGLGDTAMYLCATSRDRGQGAKLNTEAFFGQGTRLTVV.

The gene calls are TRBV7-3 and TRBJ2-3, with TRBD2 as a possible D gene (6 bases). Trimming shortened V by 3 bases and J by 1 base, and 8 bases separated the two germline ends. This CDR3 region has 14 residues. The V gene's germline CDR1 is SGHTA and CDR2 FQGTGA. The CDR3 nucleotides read TGTGCCAGCAGCTTCGGCGGGGGCACAGATACGCAGTATTTT. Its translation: CASSFGGGTDTQYF.

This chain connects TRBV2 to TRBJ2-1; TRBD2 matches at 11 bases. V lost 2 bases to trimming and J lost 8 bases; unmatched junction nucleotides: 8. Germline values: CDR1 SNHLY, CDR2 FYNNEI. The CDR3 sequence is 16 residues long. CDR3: CASSESFSGGVDEQFF. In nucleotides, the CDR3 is TGTGCCAGCAGTGAAAGTTTTAGCGGGGGGGTCGATGAGCAGTTCTTC.

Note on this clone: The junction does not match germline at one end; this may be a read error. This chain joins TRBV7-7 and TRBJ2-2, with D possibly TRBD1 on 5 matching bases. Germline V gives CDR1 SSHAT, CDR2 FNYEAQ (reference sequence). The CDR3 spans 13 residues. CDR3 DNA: TGTGCTAGCAGCCCCCCAGGGTCCGGGGAGCTGTTTTTT. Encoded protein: CASSPPGSGELFF.

CDR3 coding DNA: TGTGCCAGCAGTTACGGGGCCGGCTACGAGCAGTACTTC. Translation gives CASSYGAGYEQYF. The V gene is TRBV6-5, the J gene TRBJ2-7; D possibly corresponds to TRBD1 (5 bases). The V and J ends lost 2 bases and 3 bases respectively, with 8 bases between them. The germline V gene has CDR1 MNHEY and CDR2 SVGAGI. The CDR3 is 13 residues long.

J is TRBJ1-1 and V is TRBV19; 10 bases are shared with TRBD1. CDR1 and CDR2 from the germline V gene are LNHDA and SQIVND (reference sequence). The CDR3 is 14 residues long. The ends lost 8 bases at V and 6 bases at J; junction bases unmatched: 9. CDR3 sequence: CASGTGVNAAEAFF. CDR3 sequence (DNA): TGTGCCAGTGGGACAGGGGTTAACGCCGCTGAAGCTTTCTTT.

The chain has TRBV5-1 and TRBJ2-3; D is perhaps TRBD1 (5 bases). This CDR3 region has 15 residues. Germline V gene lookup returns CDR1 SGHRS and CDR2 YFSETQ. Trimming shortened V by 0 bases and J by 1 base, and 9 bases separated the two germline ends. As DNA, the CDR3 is TGCGCCAGCAGCTTGGCTGGACAAGGCACAGATACGCAGTATTTT. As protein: CASSLAGQGTDTQYF.

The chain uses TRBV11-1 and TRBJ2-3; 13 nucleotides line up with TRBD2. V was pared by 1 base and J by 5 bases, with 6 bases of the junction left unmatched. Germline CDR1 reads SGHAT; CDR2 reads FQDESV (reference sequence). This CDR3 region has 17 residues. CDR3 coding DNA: TGTGCCAGCAGCTTAGTTTTTACTAGCGGGGGGGAAGATACGCAGTATTTT. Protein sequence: CASSLVFTSGGEDTQYF.

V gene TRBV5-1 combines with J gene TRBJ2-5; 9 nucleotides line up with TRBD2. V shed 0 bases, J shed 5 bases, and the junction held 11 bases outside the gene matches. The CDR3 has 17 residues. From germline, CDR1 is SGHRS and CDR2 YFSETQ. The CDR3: CASSLGSSGGPGETQYF. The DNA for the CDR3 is TGCGCCAGCAGCTTGGGATCCAGCGGGGGGCCGGGGGAGACCCAGTACTTC.

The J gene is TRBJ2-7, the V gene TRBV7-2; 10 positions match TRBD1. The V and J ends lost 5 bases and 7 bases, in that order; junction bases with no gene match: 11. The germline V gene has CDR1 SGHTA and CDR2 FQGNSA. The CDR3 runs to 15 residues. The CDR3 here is CASSPGQGRPGEQYF. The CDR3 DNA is TGTGCCAGCAGCCCGGGACAGGGGAGGCCAGGGGAGCAGTACTTC.

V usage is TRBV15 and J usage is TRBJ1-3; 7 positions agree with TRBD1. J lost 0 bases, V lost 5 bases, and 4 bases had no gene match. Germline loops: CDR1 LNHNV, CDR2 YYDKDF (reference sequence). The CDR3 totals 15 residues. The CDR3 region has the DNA TGTGCCACCAGCCGCAGGGGGAGCTCTGGAAACACCATATATTTT. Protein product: CATSRRGSSGNTIYF.

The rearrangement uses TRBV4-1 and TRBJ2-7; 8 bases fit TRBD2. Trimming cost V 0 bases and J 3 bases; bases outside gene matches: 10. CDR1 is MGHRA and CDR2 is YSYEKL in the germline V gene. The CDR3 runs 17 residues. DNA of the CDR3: TGCGCCAGCAGCCAAGATCGGGAGGGGCTTGGGGGCTACGAGCAGTACTTC. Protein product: CASSQDREGLGGYEQYF.

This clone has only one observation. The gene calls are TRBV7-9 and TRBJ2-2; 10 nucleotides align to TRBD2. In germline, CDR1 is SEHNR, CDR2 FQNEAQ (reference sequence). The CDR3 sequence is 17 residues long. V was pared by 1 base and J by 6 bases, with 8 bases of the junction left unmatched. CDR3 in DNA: TGTGCCAGCAGCTTAGTGCGAGCGGGGGGGTGGTCCGGGGAGCTGTTTTTT. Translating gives CASSLVRAGGWSGELFF.

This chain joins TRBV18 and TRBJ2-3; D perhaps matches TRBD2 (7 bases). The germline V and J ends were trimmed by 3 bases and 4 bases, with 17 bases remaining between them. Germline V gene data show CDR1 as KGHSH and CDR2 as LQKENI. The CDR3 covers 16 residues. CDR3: CASSPLGGAQSDTQYF. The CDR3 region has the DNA TGTGCCAGCTCACCGCTTGGGGGGGCGCAGTCAGATACGCAGTATTTT.

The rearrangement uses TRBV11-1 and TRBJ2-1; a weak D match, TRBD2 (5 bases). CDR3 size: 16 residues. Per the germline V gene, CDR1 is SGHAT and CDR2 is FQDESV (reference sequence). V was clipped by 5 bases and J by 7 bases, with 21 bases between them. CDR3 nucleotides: TGTGCCAGCAGCCTACTTCGCGGGCCCCGCAGGAATGAGCAGTTCTTC. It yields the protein CASSLLRGPRRNEQFF.

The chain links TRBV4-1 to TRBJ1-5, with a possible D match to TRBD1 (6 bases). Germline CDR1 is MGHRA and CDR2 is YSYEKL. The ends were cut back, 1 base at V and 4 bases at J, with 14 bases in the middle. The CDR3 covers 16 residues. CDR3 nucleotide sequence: TGCGCCAGCAGCCAAGCAACAGGGATCATGAATCAGCCCCAGCATTTT. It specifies CASSQATGIMNQPQHF.

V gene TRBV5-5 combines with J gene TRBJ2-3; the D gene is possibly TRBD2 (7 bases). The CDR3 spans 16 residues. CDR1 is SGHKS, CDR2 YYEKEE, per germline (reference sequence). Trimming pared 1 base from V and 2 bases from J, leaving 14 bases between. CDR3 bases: TGTGCCAGCAGCTTGAGAGGGGGGGTTTCCACAGATACGCAGTATTTT. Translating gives CASSLRGGVSTDTQYF.